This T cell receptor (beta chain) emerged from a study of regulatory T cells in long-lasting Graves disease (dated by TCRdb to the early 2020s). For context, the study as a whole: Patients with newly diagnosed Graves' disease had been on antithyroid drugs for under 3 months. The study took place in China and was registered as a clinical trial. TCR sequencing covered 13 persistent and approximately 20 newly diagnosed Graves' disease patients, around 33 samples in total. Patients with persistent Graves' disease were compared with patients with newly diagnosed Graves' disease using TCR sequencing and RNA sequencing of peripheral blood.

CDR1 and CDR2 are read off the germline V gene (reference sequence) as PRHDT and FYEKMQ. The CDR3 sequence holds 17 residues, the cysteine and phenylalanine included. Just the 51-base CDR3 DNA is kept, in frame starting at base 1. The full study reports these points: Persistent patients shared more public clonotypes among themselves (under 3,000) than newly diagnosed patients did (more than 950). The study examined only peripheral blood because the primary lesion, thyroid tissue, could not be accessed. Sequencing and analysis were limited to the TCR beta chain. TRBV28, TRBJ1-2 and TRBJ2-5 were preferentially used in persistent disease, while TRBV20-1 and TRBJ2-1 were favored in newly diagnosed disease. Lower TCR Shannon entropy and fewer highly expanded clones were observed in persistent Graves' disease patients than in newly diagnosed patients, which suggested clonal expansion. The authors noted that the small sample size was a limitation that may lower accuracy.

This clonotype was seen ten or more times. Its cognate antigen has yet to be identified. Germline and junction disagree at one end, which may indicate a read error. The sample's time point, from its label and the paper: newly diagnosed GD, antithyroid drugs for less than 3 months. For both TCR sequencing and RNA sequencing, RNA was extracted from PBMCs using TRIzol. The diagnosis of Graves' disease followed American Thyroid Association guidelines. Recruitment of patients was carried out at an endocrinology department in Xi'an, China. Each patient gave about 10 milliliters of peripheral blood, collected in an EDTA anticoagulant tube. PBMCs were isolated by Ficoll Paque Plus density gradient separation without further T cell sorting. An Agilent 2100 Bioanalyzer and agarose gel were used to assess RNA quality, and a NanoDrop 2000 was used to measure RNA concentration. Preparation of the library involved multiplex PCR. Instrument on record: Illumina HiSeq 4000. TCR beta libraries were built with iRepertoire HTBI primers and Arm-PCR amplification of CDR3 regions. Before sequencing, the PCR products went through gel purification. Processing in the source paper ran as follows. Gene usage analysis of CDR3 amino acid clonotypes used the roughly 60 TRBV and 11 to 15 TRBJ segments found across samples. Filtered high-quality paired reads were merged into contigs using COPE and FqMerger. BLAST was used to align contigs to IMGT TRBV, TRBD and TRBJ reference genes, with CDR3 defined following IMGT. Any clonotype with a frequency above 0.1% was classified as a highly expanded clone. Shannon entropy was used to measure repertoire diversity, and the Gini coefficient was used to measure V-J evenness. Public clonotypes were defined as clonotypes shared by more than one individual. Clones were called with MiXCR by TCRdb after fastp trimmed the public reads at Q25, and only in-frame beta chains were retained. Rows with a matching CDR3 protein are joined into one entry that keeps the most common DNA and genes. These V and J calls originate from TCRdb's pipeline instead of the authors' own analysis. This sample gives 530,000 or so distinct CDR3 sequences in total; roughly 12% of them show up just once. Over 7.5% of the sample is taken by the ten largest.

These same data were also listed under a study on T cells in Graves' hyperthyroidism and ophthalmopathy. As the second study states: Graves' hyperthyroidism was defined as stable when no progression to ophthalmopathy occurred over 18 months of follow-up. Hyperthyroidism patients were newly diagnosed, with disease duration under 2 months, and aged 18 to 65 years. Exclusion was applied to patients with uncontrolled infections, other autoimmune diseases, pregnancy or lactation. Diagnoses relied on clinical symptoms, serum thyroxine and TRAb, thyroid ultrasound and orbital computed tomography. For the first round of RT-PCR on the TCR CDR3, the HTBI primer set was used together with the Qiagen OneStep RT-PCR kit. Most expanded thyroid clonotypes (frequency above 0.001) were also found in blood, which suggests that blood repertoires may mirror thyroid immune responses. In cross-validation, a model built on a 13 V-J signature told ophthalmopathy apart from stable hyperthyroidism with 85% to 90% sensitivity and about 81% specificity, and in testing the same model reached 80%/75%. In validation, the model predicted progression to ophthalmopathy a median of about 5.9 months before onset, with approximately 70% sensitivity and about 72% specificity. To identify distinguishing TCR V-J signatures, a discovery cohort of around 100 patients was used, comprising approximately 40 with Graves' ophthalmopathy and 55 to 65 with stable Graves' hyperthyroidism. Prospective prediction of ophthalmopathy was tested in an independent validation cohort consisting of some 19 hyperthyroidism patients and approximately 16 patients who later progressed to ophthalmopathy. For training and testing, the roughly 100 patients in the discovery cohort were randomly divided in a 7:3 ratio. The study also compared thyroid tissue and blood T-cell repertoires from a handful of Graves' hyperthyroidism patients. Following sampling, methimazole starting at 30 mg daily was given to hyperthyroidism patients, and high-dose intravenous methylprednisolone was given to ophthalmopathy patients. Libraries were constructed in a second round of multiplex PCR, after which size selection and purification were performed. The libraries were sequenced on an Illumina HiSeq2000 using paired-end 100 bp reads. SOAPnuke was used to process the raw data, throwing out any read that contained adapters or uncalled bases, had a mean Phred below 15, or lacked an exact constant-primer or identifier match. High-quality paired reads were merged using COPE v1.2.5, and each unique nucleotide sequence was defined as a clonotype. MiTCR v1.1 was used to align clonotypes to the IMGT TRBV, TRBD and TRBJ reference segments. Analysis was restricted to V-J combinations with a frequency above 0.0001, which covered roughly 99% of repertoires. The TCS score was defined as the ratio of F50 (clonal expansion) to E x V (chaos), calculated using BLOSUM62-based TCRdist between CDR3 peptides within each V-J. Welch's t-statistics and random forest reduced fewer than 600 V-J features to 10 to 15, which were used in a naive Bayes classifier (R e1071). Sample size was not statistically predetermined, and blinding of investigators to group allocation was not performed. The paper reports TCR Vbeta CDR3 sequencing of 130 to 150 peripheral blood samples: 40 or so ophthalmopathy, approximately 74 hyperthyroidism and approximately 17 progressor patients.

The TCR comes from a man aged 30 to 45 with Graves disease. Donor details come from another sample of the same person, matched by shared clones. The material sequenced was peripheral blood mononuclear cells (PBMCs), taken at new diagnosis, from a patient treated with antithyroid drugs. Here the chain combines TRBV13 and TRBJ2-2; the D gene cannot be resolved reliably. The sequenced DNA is TGCGCCAGCAGCTTGGACCTAGTAGTCGCGAACACCGGGGAGCTGTTTTTT. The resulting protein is CASSLDLVVANTGELFF.